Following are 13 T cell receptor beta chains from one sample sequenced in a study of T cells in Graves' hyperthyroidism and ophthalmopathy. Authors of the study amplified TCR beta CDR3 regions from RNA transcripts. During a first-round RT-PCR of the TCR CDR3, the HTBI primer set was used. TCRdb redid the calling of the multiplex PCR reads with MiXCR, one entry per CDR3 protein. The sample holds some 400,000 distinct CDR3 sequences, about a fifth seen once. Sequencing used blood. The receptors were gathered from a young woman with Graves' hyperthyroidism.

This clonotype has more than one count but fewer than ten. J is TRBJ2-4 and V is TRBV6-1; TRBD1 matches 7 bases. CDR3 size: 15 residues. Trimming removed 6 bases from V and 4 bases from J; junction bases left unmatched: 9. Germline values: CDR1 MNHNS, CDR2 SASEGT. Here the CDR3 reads CASRRQGRGKNIQYF. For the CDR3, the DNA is TGTGCCAGCAGAAGACAGGGCCGGGGAAAAAACATTCAGTACTTC.

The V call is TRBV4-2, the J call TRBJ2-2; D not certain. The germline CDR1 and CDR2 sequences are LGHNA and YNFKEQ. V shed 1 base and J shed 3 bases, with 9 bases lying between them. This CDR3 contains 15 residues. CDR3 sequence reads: CASSQGADHTGELFF. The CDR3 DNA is TGTGCCAGCAGCCAAGGGGCGGACCACACCGGGGAGCTGTTTTTT.

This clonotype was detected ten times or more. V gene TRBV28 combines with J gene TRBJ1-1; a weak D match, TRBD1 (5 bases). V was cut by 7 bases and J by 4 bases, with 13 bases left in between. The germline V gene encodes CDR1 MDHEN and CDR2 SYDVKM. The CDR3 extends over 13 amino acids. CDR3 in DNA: TGTGCCAGCACCTTGGGACGGACCACTGAAGCTTTCTTT. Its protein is CASTLGRTTEAFF.

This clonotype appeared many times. The CDR3 sequence: CASSSLSGTGVREQYF. As DNA, the CDR3 is TGTGCCAGCAGTTCCCTCTCCGGGACAGGGGTTAGAGAGCAGTACTTC. This rearrangement joins TRBV28 to TRBJ2-7; 10 bases match TRBD1. Per germline, CDR1 MDHEN and CDR2 SYDVKM. Losses at the gene ends were 4 bases for V and 7 bases for J; bases not matched to a gene: 13. CDR3 size: 16 residues.

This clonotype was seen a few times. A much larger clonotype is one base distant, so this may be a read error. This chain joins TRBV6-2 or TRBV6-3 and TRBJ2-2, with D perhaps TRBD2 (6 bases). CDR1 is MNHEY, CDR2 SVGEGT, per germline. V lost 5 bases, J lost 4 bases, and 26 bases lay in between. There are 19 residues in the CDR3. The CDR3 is CASSQSGLSAITSTGELFF. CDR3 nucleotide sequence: TGTGCCAGCAGTCAGTCGGGACTCTCCGCGATTACGAGCACCGGGGAGCTGTTTTTT.

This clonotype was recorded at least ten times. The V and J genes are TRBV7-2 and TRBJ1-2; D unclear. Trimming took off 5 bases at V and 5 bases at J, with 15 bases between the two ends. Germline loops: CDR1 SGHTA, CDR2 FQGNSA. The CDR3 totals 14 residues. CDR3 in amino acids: CASSHSVGIYGYTF. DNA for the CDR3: TGTGCCAGCAGCCACTCCGTGGGGATTTATGGCTACACCTTC.

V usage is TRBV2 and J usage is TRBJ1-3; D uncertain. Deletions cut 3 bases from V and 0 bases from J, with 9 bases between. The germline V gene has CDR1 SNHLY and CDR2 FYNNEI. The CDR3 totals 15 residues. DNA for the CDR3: TGTGCCAGCAGTGAGGCGGGCCGCTCTGGAAACACCATATATTTT. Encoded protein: CASSEAGRSGNTIYF.

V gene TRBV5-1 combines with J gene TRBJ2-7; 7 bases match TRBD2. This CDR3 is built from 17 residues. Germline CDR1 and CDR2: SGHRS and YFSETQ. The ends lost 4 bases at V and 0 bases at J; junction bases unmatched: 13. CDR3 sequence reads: CASSPYPGGIVSYEQYF. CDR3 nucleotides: TGCGCCAGCAGCCCCTACCCCGGGGGGATCGTCTCCTACGAGCAGTACTTC.

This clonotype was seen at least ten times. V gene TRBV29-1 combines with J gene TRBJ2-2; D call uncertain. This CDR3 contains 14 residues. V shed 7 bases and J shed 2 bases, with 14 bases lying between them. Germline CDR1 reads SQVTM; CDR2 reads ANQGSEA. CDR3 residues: CSGLTAENTGELFF. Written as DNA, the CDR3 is TGCAGCGGACTTACGGCGGAAAACACCGGGGAGCTGTTTTTT.

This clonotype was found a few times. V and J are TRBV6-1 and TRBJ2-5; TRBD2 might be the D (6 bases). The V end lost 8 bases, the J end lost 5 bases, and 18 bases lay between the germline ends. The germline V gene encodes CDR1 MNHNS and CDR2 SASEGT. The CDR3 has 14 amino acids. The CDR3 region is CASGRPRGEETQYF. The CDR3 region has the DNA TGTGCCAGCGGGAGGCCGCGCGGCGAGGAGACCCAGTACTTC.

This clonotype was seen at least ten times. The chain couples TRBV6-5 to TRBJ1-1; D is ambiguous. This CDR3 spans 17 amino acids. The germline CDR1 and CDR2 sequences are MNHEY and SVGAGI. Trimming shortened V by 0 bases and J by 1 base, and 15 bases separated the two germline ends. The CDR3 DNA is TGTGCCAGCAGTTACTCGATTGGTCAACAGAGGAACACTGAAGCTTTCTTT. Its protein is CASSYSIGQQRNTEAFF.

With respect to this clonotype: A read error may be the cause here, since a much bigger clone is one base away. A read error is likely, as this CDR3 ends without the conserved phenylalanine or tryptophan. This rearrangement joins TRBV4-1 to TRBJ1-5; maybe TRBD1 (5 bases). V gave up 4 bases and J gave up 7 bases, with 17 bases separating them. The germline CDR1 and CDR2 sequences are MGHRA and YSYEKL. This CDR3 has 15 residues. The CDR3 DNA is TGCGCCAGCAGCCCGGGACTGGAGGGCCCCCAGCCCCAGCATTAT. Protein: CASSPGLEGPQPQHY.

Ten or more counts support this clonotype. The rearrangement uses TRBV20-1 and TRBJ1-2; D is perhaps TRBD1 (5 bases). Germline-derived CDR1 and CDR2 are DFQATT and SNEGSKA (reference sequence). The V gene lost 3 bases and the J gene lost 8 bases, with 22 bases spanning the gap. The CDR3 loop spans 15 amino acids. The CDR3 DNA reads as TGCAGTGCTAGGTCACGGGGAGGGGCTTTCTTGGGCTACACCTTC. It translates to CSARSRGGAFLGYTF.